This passage covers 26 T cell receptor beta chains from one sample sequenced in a study of T cell responses to AZD1222 COVID-19 vaccine. Repertoires were generated with immunoSEQ multiplex PCR, while TCRdb's copy carries only in-frame clones and drops some. This sample yields roughly 100,000 clones, of which roughly nine tenths are seen a single time; about 17% belongs to the top ten. The sequencing used peripheral blood, collected on day 0 of AZD1222 vaccination. The origin of the receptors is an adult in good health.

J is TRBJ2-1 and V is TRBV7-2; D unclear. Trimming cost V 6 bases and J 1 base, with 10 bases left between them. From germline, CDR1 is SGHTA and CDR2 FQGNSA. This CDR3 is built from 14 residues. CDR3 bases: TGTGCCAGCAGTCCAGCCATATCCTACAATGAGCAGTTCTTC. Encoded protein: CASSPAISYNEQFF.

The V gene is TRBV5-4, the J gene TRBJ2-1; TRBD1 or TRBD2 may be the D gene (5 bases each). Per the germline V gene, CDR1 is SGHNT and CDR2 is YYREEE (reference sequence). Trimming shortened V by 4 bases and J by 4 bases, and 12 bases separated the two germline ends. CDR3 length equals 14 residues. The CDR3 coding sequence is TGTGCCAGCAGCCCGGGACCCTCATACAATGAGCAGTTCTTC. This encodes CASSPGPSYNEQFF.

The chain employs TRBV10-3 and TRBJ1-1, with D possibly matching TRBD1 (5 bases). This CDR3 region has 14 residues. From germline, CDR1 is ENHRY and CDR2 SYGVKD. V gave up 6 bases and J gave up 4 bases, with 15 bases separating them. In nucleotides, the CDR3 is TGTGCCATCAGGGGCGGGACGGGGGTCACTGAAGCTTTCTTT. It is translated as CAIRGGTGVTEAFF.

The CDR3 bases are TGCGCCAGCAGCCAAGATGGAGGTGCATATGGCTACACCTTC. Protein product: CASSQDGGAYGYTF. The chain is built from TRBV4-1 and TRBJ1-2; D remains ambiguous. The V end lost 0 bases, the J end lost 5 bases, and 10 bases lay between the germline ends. This CDR3 region has 14 residues. The germline gives CDR1 MGHRA, CDR2 YSYEKL.

The rearrangement joins TRBV19 to TRBJ1-1; a weak D match, TRBD1 (6 bases). CDR3 length: 16 residues. Germline V lookup: CDR1 LNHDA, CDR2 SQIVND (reference sequence). Trimming pared 10 bases from V and 3 bases from J, leaving 24 bases between. The CDR3 is CATFLGQGRSYTEAFF. DNA of the CDR3: TGTGCCACTTTCCTCGGGCAGGGGCGCAGCTACACTGAAGCTTTCTTT.

This clone was observed a single time. The chain uses TRBV27 and TRBJ1-2; D possibly corresponds to TRBD1 (5 bases). Per the germline V gene, CDR1 is MNHEY and CDR2 is SMNVEV (reference sequence). This CDR3 has 15 amino acids. Trimming cost V 5 bases and J 2 bases, with 15 bases left between them. In nucleotides, the CDR3 is TGTGCCAGCAGTCCTTCGGGGGTTACGAACTATGGCTACACCTTC. This translates into CASSPSGVTNYGYTF.

The chain has TRBV18 and TRBJ2-3, with D unresolved. The CDR3 contains 12 residues. Trimming took 2 bases from V and 4 from J, leaving 4 bases between them. Germline CDR1 and CDR2: KGHSH and LQKENI. The CDR3 coding sequence is TGTGCCAGCTCACCAAGGGCAGATACGCAGTATTTT. Translation gives CASSPRADTQYF. Full variable domain (missing parts from reference TRBV18 and TRBJ2-3): NAGVMQNPRHLVRRRGQEARLRCSPMKGHSHVYWYRQLPEEGLKFMVYLQKENIIDESGMPKERFSAEFPKEGPSILRIQQVVRGDSAAYFCASSPRADTQYFGPGTRLTVL.

This clone was picked up a small number of times. The chain couples TRBV10-1 to TRBJ2-2, with D possibly TRBD2 on 5 matching bases. Germline V CDR1 and CDR2: WNHNN, SYGVQD (reference sequence). The V end lost 7 bases, the J end lost 0 bases, and 9 bases lay between the germline ends. This CDR3 has 14 residues. CDR3: CASKSGANTGELFF. CDR3 bases: TGCGCCAGCAAGAGCGGAGCGAACACCGGGGAGCTGTTTTTT.

The genes are TRBV10-3 and TRBJ2-3, with D perhaps matching TRBD2 (6 bases). The CDR3 contains 15 residues. Germline CDR1 ENHRY, CDR2 SYGVKD. The germline V and J ends were trimmed by 6 bases and 0 bases, with 13 bases remaining between them. CDR3 in amino acids: CAISRESLSTDTQYF. CDR3 coding DNA: TGTGCCATCAGCCGGGAGAGCCTGAGCACAGATACGCAGTATTTT.

The chain joins TRBV12-3 or TRBV12-4 to TRBJ1-1; D is uncertain. The CDR3 is made up of 12 amino acids. V was pared by 2 bases and J by 7 bases, with 8 bases between. The CDR3, as DNA: TGTGCCAGCAGTTTATATAATGTTGAAGCTTTCTTT. This gives the protein CASSLYNVEAFF.

This clone was observed a handful of times. This CDR3 reads CASSHSTGGAGYGYTF. DNA of the CDR3: TGCGCCAGCAGCCACTCAACAGGGGGCGCGGGCTATGGCTACACCTTC. V and J are TRBV4-1 and TRBJ1-2; 9 positions agree with TRBD1. This CDR3 contains 16 residues. Germline assignment: CDR1 MGHRA and CDR2 YSYEKL. Unmatched junction bases numbered 9, after V lost 3 bases and J lost 4 bases.

The V gene is TRBV6-1, the J gene TRBJ1-4; D call uncertain. V was cut by 3 bases and J by 2 bases, with 22 bases left in between. The CDR3 length is 19 residues. Germline V gene lookup returns CDR1 MNHNS and CDR2 SASEGT. CDR3 protein: CASSDLLSHFRKTNEKLFF. The CDR3 DNA reads as TGTGCCAGCAGTGACCTCCTGTCCCATTTCAGGAAGACTAATGAAAAACTGTTTTTT.

The rearrangement uses TRBV18 and TRBJ1-4, with D possibly being TRBD1 (5 bases). Germline V gene data show CDR1 as KGHSH and CDR2 as LQKENI. Trimming took 3 bases from V and 10 from J, leaving 18 bases between them. This CDR3 spans 15 amino acids. CDR3 sequence (DNA): TGTGCCAGCTCACCCAACAGGCCCCGCGCGGGAAAACTGTTTTTT. It encodes CASSPNRPRAGKLFF. Variable domain in full (rest from reference TRBV18 and TRBJ1-4): NAGVMQNPRHLVRRRGQEARLRCSPMKGHSHVYWYRQLPEEGLKFMVYLQKENIIDESGMPKERFSAEFPKEGPSILRIQQVVRGDSAAYFCASSPNRPRAGKLFFGSGTQLSVL.

This sequence joins TRBV7-7 and TRBJ2-2; D unclear. Per germline, CDR1 SSHAT and CDR2 FNYEAQ (reference sequence). The CDR3 consists of 16 residues. Trimming removed 0 bases from V and 0 bases from J, with 8 bases in between. CDR3 sequence (DNA): TGTGCCAGCAGCTTAGCTCAGGCCACGAACACCGGGGAGCTGTTTTTT. Encoded protein: CASSLAQATNTGELFF.

The chain combines TRBV5-4 with TRBJ1-6; 7 bases match TRBD1. The CDR3 length is 14 residues. Looked up from germline, CDR1 is SGHNT and CDR2 is YYREEE (reference sequence). V trimming: 4 bases; J trimming: 6 bases; junction bases outside the gene matches: 4. CDR3 loop: CASSKRDSNSPLHF. The CDR3 bases are TGTGCCAGCAGCAAGAGGGACAGTAATTCACCCCTCCACTTT.

This chain uses TRBV5-1 with TRBJ2-5; D possibly corresponds to TRBD1 (6 bases). The CDR3 has 13 amino acids. The germline V gene encodes CDR1 SGHRS and CDR2 YFSETQ. Trimming shortened V by 3 bases and J by 4 bases, and 10 bases separated the two germline ends. DNA of the CDR3: TGCGCCAGCAGCTGGACAGAGTTAGAGACCCAGTACTTC. This gives the protein CASSWTELETQYF.

Only a few counts were recorded for this clone. The CDR3 bases are TGTGCCAGCAGCTCGGGCAGCCCCAGTGGCAATCAGCCCCAGCATTTT. Translating gives CASSSGSPSGNQPQHF. The chain employs TRBV7-6 and TRBJ1-5; D not certain. This CDR3 has 16 amino acids. Between the trimmed V and J ends, which lost 4 bases and 2 bases, there was a span of 15 bases. Germline lookup yields CDR1 SGHVS and CDR2 FNYEAQ.

Here the CDR3 DNA reads TGTGCCAGCAGTACGCAGGGCGATGGGTCGAGCTACACCTTC. It encodes CASSTQGDGSSYTF. The rearrangement joins TRBV28 to TRBJ1-2, with a tentative D call TRBD1 (5 bases). The CDR3 covers 14 residues. V was clipped by 5 bases and J by 9 bases, with 19 bases between them. The V gene's germline CDR1 is MDHEN and CDR2 SYDVKM.

This chain joins TRBV25-1 and TRBJ2-7; D ambiguous. Trimming pared 6 bases from V and 5 bases from J, leaving 17 bases between. Germline CDR1 is MGHDK and CDR2 is SYGVNS. The CDR3 is 14 residues long. The CDR3 DNA sequence: TGTGCCAGCAGCTCCTCCTACCAGCATAACGAGCAGTACTTC. Translation: CASSSSYQHNEQYF.

This sequence joins TRBV28 and TRBJ2-7; 7 bases fit TRBD1. This CDR3 is 15 amino acids long. Looked up from germline, CDR1 is MDHEN and CDR2 is SYDVKM. V lost 5 bases, J lost 3 bases, and 10 bases stayed unmatched. CDR3 sequence: CASSPPGTAYYEQYF. The CDR3 DNA follows: TGTGCCAGCAGTCCGCCCGGGACAGCCTACTACGAGCAGTACTTC.

The CDR3 loop is CASRKTSGITDTQYF. The CDR3 bases are TGCGCCAGCAGAAAAACTAGCGGGATCACAGATACGCAGTATTTT. V is TRBV5-1 and J is TRBJ2-3; 10 bases agree with TRBD2. The CDR3 extends over 15 amino acids. From germline, CDR1 is SGHRS and CDR2 YFSETQ. Losses at the gene ends were 5 bases for V and 2 bases for J; bases not matched to a gene: 5.

V gene TRBV24-1 combines with J gene TRBJ1-5; unclear D gene. Germline V gene data show CDR1 as KGHDR and CDR2 as SFDVKD. V lost 2 bases and J lost 6, with 10 bases in between. The CDR3 has 14 residues. The CDR3 here is CATSDSQPGQPQHF. CDR3 coding DNA: TGTGCCACCAGTGATTCCCAGCCCGGTCAGCCCCAGCATTTT.

The CDR3 is CASSLAMRLDEQYF. The CDR3 bases are TGCGCCAGCAGCTTGGCCATGAGGCTTGACGAGCAGTACTTC. This sequence joins TRBV5-1 and TRBJ2-7, with D unclear. This CDR3 spans 14 amino acids. The V end was cut by 0 bases, the J end by 5 bases, with 12 bases between. Germline values: CDR1 SGHRS, CDR2 YFSETQ.

The CDR3 here is CASSMGHDDGYTF. The CDR3 nucleotides read TGTGCCAGTAGTATGGGACATGACGATGGCTACACCTTC. The V gene is TRBV19, the J gene TRBJ1-2; D perhaps matches TRBD1 (6 bases). The ends were cut back, 3 bases at V and 6 bases at J, with 11 bases in the middle. The CDR3 runs 13 residues. Germline lookup yields CDR1 LNHDA and CDR2 SQIVND (reference sequence).

The J gene is TRBJ2-3, the V gene TRBV4-1, with a possible D match to TRBD1 (5 bases). V was shortened by 1 base and J by 2 bases, with 13 bases between the two germline ends. The CDR3 totals 16 residues. The germline V gene encodes CDR1 MGHRA and CDR2 YSYEKL. CDR3 bases: TGCGCCAGCAGCCAAGCCCAAGGGGTTCCCACAGATACGCAGTATTTT. Its protein product is CASSQAQGVPTDTQYF.

V and J are TRBV4-1 and TRBJ2-7; 7 nucleotides align to TRBD2. Germline-derived CDR1 and CDR2 are MGHRA and YSYEKL. CDR3 length: 15 residues. The junction had 5 bases not matched to a gene; V was cut back by 0 bases and J by 3 bases. The CDR3, as DNA: TGCGCCAGCAGCCAAGATAAGGGAGGGTACTACGAGCAGTACTTC. Amino acid sequence: CASSQDKGGYYEQYF.